This entry describes one T cell receptor (beta chain). Its binding antigen is unknown. Base quality data are lacking; no much larger clone is found one base away. Sequencing was performed on an Illumina HiSeq 2500. Quantitative 5'-RACE with molecular barcodes was the method used to prepare the TCR beta libraries. From the authors' description of their analysis: A new computational method based on a probabilistic model of VDJ rearrangement was used to identify disease-linked TCR variants. In-frame beta chains were kept once TCRdb had trimmed the public reads at Q25 with fastp and called clones with MiXCR. Each entry is one CDR3 protein sequence, shown with its most common DNA and genes. TCRdb, not the authors, supplied the V and J calls. Across this sample there are approximately 140,000 distinct CDR3 sequences, with under 45% seen only once. The ten largest clones take up roughly 15% of the sample.

For each ankylosing spondylitis patient, the synovial fluid sample was matched to a blood sample from that same patient. The CDR3 covers 15 residues, taking in both the cysteine and the phenylalanine. CDR3 DNA only is kept here, 45 bases in frame from base 1. Germline trimming: 7 bases from V, 7 bases from J; junction bases outside gene matches: 10. The data derive from a study of CD8 T cells in ankylosing spondylitis (TCRdb year 2017). In the study overall: The study profiled T cell receptor beta repertoires in healthy donors and ankylosing spondylitis patients to find disease-linked TCR variants. In total, the full study cohort was made up of roughly 100 healthy donors and approximately 24 ankylosing spondylitis patients. Peripheral blood was sampled, and synovial fluid was additionally collected from ankylosing spondylitis patients.

On the study overall, not on this receptor specifically: Some TCR beta motif variants had previously been reported in synovial fluid and blood of reactive arthritis patients, which suggested common disease-initiation mechanisms. Blood from ankylosing spondylitis patients appeared to be characterized by a TCR beta motif made up of several highly homologous amino acid variants. The disease-linked clones had a CD8+ phenotype and were found at relatively low frequencies in peripheral blood. Significant enrichment of the disease-linked clones was reported in matched synovial fluid samples from ankylosing spondylitis patients.

This receptor was obtained from a male donor with ankylosing spondylitis. What was sequenced was synovial fluid, either unsorted or a sorted T cell fraction (not recorded which). The rearrangement joined TRBV12-3 or TRBV12-4 to TRBJ2-7, with 13 bases aligning to TRBD2. In nucleotide form, the sequence is TGTGCCAGCACCCTGGGACTAGCGGGGATGGGGGAGCAGTACTTC. It is translated as CASTLGLAGMGEQYF.